The 13 T cell receptor beta chains reported below all come from one sample, sequenced in a study of T cell responses to AZD1222 COVID-19 vaccine. TCRdb keeps only in-frame clones here, not all; method: immunoSEQ multiplex PCR. The sample consists of approximately 79,000 clones, about 90% of them appearing once. This material consisted of peripheral blood, taken on day 0 of AZD1222 vaccination. The receptors stem from an adult in good health.

Concerning this clone: The sample contains more than one DNA sequence encoding this CDR3. This chain uses TRBV18 with TRBJ2-5, with D hard to call. Trimming cost V 3 bases and J 3 bases, with 5 bases left between them. Germline V gives CDR1 KGHSH, CDR2 LQKENI. CDR3 length: 12 amino acids. The CDR3 sequence is CASSPLEETQYF. The CDR3 region has the DNA TGTGCCAGCTCACCCCTAGAAGAGACCCAGTACTTC.

This chain joins TRBV5-1 and TRBJ1-1, with 7 nucleotides matching TRBD1. CDR1 and CDR2 (germline): SGHRS, YFSETQ. The J segment lost 4 bases and the V segment lost 4 bases, leaving 4 bases of the junction unmatched. The CDR3 extends over 13 amino acids. CDR3 loop: CASSARDSTEAFF. The DNA of the CDR3 is TGCGCCAGCAGCGCGAGGGACAGCACTGAAGCTTTCTTT.

This chain uses TRBV7-9 with TRBJ1-2; D not certain. The V and J ends lost 1 base and 6 bases respectively, with 12 bases between them. The CDR3 contains 14 residues. CDR1 SEHNR and CDR2 FQNEAQ come from the germline V gene (reference sequence). In DNA, the CDR3 is TGTGCCAGCAGCTTAGACGGGGTTAATCATGGCTACACCTTC. The encoded protein is CASSLDGVNHGYTF.

V and J are TRBV7-2 and TRBJ2-2, with D perhaps being TRBD1 or TRBD2 (5 bases each). CDR1 SGHTA and CDR2 FQGNSA come from the germline V gene. This CDR3 spans 15 amino acids. Trimming took off 5 bases at V and 1 base at J, with 11 bases between the two ends. CDR3 bases: TGTGCCAGCAGCCCAAGAGGGGAGAACACCGGGGAGCTGTTTTTT. Protein sequence: CASSPRGENTGELFF.

V gene TRBV15 combines with J gene TRBJ1-4; 8 nucleotides align to TRBD1. Germline assignment: CDR1 LNHNV and CDR2 YYDKDF (reference sequence). CDR3 size: 13 residues. The J segment lost 10 bases and the V segment lost 3 bases, leaving 4 bases of the junction unmatched. The CDR3 protein is CATSRDRVSKLFF. CDR3 coding DNA: TGTGCCACCAGCAGGGACAGGGTCTCAAAACTGTTTTTT.

The chain recombines TRBV9 with TRBJ1-3; the D gene is possibly TRBD1 (6 bases). This CDR3 has 16 residues. V was shortened by 4 bases and J by 0 bases, with 14 bases between the two germline ends. Germline V gene lookup returns CDR1 SGDLS and CDR2 YYNGEE. CDR3 DNA: TGTGCCAGCAGCCTCGAGACAGGAAGCTCTGGAAACACCATATATTTT. Amino acid sequence: CASSLETGSSGNTIYF.

This chain joins TRBV7-2 and TRBJ2-7, with D perhaps given as TRBD1 or TRBD2 (7 bases each). Germline values: CDR1 SGHTA, CDR2 FQGNSA. V was clipped by 5 bases and J by 7 bases, with 21 bases between them. This CDR3 has 15 residues. In DNA, the CDR3 is TGTGCCAGCAGCCCCCAGGACTTCCAGGGGGGGGAGCAGTACTTC. Its translation is CASSPQDFQGGEQYF.

This sequence joins TRBV27 and TRBJ1-2; 11 bases fit TRBD1. Germline V gene lookup returns CDR1 MNHEY and CDR2 SMNVEV (reference sequence). The CDR3 is made up of 15 amino acids. The V and J ends lost 5 bases and 8 bases, in that order; junction bases with no gene match: 10. The CDR3 DNA reads as TGTGCCAGCAGTAACCTGGACAGGGGGCGCAAAGGCTACACCTTC. Residues: CASSNLDRGRKGYTF.

This clone was found once. The rearrangement joins TRBV14 to TRBJ1-2; 7 nucleotides line up with TRBD1. Germline assignment: CDR1 SGHDN and CDR2 FVKESK. J was trimmed by 4 bases and V by 0 bases; bases with no gene match: 5. This CDR3 region has 15 residues. CDR3 sequence (DNA): TGTGCCAGCAGCCAAGATGCCGGGACAGTCTATGGCTACACCTTC. Its protein is CASSQDAGTVYGYTF.

The CDR3: CASSFSVDSGNTIYF. DNA for the CDR3: TGCGCCAGCAGCTTCTCGGTGGACTCTGGAAACACCATATATTTT. V usage is TRBV5-1 and J usage is TRBJ1-3, with unresolved D. CDR1 is SGHRS, CDR2 YFSETQ, per germline. The CDR3 length is 15 residues. V was pared by 2 bases and J by 0 bases, with 9 bases between.

This CDR3 is CASSLGTPGSEQFF. CDR3 DNA sequence: TGTGCCAGCAGCTTAGGAACCCCAGGGAGTGAGCAGTTCTTC. The chain has TRBV11-3 and TRBJ2-1; D could derive from TRBD1 or TRBD2 (5 bases each). Germline V gene data show CDR1 as SGHNT and CDR2 as YENEEA. With 1 base removed from V and 9 bases from J, the gap between germline ends came to 13 bases. This CDR3 has 14 amino acids. The complete variable domain, with remaining parts taken from reference TRBV11-3 and TRBJ2-1, reads EAGVVQSPRYKIIEKKQPVAFWCNPISGHNTLYWYLQNLGQGPELLIRYENEEAVDDSQLPKDRFSAERLKGVDSTLKIQPAELGDSAVYLCASSLGTPGSEQFFGPGTRLTVL.

This clone occurred once. V is TRBV7-2 and J is TRBJ1-3; D unclear. Trimming left V 1 base short and J 0 bases short, with 7 bases between. The CDR3 spans 15 residues. Germline values: CDR1 SGHTA, CDR2 FQGNSA. The CDR3 DNA reads TGTGCCAGCAGCTTAGGAAGTAACTCTGGAAACACCATATATTTT. Its translation is CASSLGSNSGNTIYF.

V is TRBV6-5 and J is TRBJ2-1; no reliable D call. This CDR3 has 13 amino acids. The germline gives CDR1 MNHEY, CDR2 SVGAGI. Between the trimmed V and J ends, which lost 0 bases and 6 bases, there was a span of 6 bases. The CDR3 coding sequence is TGTGCCAGCAGTTACTCCGGTCGCAATGAGCAGTTCTTC. The encoded protein is CASSYSGRNEQFF.